This T cell receptor beta chain was sequenced in a study of blood T cell repertoires in COVID-19. Sequencing used immunoSEQ multiplex PCR; TCRdb keeps in-frame clones, though not all of them. The repertoire holds 90,000 to 150,000 clones, with about 91% as singletons. This receptor was identified in a woman in her forties or fifties with active or convalescent COVID-19. Input material: peripheral blood.

The CDR3 here is CASSPRQGDGYTF. The CDR3 DNA sequence: TGTGCCAGCAGCCCCAGACAGGGCGATGGCTACACCTTC. The chain joins TRBV3-1 (or the pseudogene TRBV3-2) to TRBJ1-2; 7 nucleotides align to TRBD1. V was clipped by 4 bases and J by 6 bases; unmatched bases: 5. Germline V gene lookup returns CDR1 LGHDT and CDR2 YNNKEL (reference sequence). The CDR3 contains 13 residues.